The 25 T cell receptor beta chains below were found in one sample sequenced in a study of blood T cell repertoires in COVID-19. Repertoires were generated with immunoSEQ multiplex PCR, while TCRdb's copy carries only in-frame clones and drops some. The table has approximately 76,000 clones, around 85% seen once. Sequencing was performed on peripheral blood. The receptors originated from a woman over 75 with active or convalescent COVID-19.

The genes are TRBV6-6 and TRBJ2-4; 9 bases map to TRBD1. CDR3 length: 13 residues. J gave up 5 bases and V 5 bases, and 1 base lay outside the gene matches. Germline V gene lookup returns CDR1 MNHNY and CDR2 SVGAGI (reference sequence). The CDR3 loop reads CASSRTGENIQYF. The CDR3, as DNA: TGTGCCAGCAGTCGGACAGGGGAAAACATTCAGTACTTC.

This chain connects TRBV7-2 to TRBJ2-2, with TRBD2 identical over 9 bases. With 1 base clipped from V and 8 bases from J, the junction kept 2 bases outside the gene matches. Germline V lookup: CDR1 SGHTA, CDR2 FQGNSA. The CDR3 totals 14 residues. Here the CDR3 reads CASSLVTSGGELFF. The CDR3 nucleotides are TGTGCCAGCAGCTTAGTCACTAGCGGGGGGGAGCTGTTTTTT.

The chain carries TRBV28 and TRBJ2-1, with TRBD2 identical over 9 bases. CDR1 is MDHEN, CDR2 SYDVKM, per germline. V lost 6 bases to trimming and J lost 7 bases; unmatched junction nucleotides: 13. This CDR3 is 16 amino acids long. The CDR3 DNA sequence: TGTGCCAGCAGCCCCCCCGGACTAGCGAATTTGAATGAGCAGTTCTTC. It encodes CASSPPGLANLNEQFF.

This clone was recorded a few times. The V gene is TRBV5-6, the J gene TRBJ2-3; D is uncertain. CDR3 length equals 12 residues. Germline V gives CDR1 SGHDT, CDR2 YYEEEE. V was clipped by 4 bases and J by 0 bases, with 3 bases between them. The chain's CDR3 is CASSPSTDTQYF. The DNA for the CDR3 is TGTGCCAGCAGCCCAAGCACAGATACGCAGTATTTT.

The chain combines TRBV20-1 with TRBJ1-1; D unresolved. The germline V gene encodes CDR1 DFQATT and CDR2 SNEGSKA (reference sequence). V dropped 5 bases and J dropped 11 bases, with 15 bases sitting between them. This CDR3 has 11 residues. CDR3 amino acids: CSAPDTFEAFF. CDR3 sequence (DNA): TGCAGTGCTCCTGACACGTTCGAGGCTTTCTTT.

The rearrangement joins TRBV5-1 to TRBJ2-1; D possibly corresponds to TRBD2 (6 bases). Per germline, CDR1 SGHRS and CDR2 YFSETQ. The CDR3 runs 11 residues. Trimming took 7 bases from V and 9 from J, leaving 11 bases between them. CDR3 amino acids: CASLGEVEQFF. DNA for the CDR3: TGCGCCAGCCTCGGGGAGGTTGAGCAGTTCTTC.

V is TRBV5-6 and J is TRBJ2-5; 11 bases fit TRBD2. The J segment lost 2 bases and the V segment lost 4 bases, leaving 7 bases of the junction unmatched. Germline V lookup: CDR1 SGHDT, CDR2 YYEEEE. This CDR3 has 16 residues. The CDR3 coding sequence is TGTGCCAGCAGCCCCACCCTAGCGGGGGGACAAGAGACCCAGTACTTC. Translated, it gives CASSPTLAGGQETQYF.

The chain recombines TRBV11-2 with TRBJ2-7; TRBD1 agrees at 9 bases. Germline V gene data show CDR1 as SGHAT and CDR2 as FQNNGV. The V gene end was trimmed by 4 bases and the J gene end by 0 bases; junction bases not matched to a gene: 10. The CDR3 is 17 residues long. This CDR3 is CASSSFLQGADSYEQYF. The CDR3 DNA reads TGTGCCAGCAGCTCGTTCTTACAGGGGGCTGACTCCTACGAGCAGTACTTC. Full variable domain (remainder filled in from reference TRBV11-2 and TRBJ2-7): EAGVAQSPRYKIIEKRQSVAFWCNPISGHATLYWYQQILGQGPKLLIQFQNNGVVDDSQLPKDRFSAERLKGVDSTLKIQPAKLEDSAVYLCASSSFLQGADSYEQYFGPGTRLTVT.

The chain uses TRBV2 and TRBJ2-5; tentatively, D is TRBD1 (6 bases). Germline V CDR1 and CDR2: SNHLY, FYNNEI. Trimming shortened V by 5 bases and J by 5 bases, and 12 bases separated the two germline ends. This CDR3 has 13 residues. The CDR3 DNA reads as TGTGCCAGCAGTACAGGGACGGGGGAGACCCAGTACTTC. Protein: CASSTGTGETQYF.

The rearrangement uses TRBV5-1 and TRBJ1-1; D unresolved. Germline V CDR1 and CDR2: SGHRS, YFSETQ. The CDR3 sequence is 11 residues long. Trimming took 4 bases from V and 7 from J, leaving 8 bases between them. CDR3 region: CASSDGYEAFF. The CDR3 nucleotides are TGCGCCAGCAGCGACGGGTATGAAGCTTTCTTT.

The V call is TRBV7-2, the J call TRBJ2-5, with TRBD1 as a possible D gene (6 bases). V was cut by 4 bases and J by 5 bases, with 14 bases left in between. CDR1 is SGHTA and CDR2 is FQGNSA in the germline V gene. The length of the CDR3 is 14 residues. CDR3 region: CASSSPGVLETQYF. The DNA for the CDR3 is TGTGCCAGCAGCTCACCAGGGGTTTTGGAGACCCAGTACTTC.

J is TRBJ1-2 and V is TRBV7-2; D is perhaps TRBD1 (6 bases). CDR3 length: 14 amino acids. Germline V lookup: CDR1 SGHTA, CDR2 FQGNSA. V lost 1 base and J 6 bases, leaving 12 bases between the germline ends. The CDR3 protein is CASSLDRAVDGYTF. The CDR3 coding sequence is TGTGCCAGCAGCTTAGACAGGGCTGTCGATGGCTACACCTTC.

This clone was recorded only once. DNA of the CDR3: TGTGCCAGCAGTTATCGAGATCACACAGATACGCAGTATTTT. As protein: CASSYRDHTDTQYF. The V and J genes are TRBV6-5 and TRBJ2-3; D ambiguous. The CDR3 totals 14 residues. The V end was cut by 3 bases, the J end by 2 bases, with 9 bases between. Germline CDR1 and CDR2: MNHEY and SVGAGI.

In nucleotides, the CDR3 is TGTGCCAGCAGCTTAGTCTTGGAGTACGAGCAGTACTTC. As protein: CASSLVLEYEQYF. This rearrangement joins TRBV7-2 to TRBJ2-7; D unresolved. The V end lost 1 base, the J end lost 4 bases, and 8 bases lay between the germline ends. Germline-derived CDR1 and CDR2 are SGHTA and FQGNSA. The CDR3 is 13 amino acids. Full variable domain (outside the CDR3, taken from reference TRBV7-2 and TRBJ2-7): GAGVSQSPSNKVTEKGKDVELRCDPISGHTALYWYRQSLGQGLEFLIYFQGNSAPDKSGLPSDRFSAERTGGSVSTLTIQRTQQEDSAVYLCASSLVLEYEQYFGPGTRLTVT.

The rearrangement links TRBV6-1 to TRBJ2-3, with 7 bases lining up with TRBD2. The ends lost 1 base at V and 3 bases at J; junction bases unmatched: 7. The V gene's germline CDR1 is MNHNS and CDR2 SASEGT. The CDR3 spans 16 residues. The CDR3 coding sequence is TGTGCCAGCAGTGAAGTTGGAGGCGGGGGAACAGATACGCAGTATTTT. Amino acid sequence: CASSEVGGGGTDTQYF.

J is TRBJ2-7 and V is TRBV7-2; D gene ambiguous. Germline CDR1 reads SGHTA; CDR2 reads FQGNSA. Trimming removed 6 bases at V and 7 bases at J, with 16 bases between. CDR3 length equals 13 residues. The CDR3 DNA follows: TGTGCCAGCAGTTCGAACCGCGTTTTGGAGCAGTACTTC. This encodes CASSSNRVLEQYF.

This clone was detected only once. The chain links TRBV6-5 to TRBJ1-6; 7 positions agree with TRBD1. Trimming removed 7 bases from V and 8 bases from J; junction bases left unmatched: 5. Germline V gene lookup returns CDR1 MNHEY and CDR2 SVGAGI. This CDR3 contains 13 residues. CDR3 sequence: CASNPGQHSPLHF. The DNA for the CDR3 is TGTGCCAGCAATCCGGGACAGCATTCACCCCTCCACTTT.

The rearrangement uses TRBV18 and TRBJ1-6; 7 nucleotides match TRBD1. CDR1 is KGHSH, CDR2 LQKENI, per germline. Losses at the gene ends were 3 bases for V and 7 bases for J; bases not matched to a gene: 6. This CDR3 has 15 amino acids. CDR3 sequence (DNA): TGTGCCAGCTCACCTGACAGGGTTCCCAATTCACCCCTCCACTTT. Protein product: CASSPDRVPNSPLHF.

The CDR3 region is CASSFKTGGIEAFF. As DNA, the CDR3 is TGTGCCAGCAGCTTCAAGACAGGGGGCATTGAAGCTTTCTTT. The J gene is TRBJ1-1, the V gene TRBV7-9; 10 nucleotides align to TRBD1. CDR1 and CDR2 (germline): SEHNR, FQNEAQ (reference sequence). This CDR3 is 14 amino acids long. With 3 bases clipped from V and 7 bases from J, the junction kept 5 bases outside the gene matches.

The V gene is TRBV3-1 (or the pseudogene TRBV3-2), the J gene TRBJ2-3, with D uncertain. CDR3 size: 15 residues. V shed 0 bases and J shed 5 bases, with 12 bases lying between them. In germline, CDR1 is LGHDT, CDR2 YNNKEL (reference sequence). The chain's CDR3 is CASSQDLSRVDTQYF. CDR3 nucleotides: TGTGCCAGCAGCCAAGACTTGTCTCGAGTAGATACGCAGTATTTT.

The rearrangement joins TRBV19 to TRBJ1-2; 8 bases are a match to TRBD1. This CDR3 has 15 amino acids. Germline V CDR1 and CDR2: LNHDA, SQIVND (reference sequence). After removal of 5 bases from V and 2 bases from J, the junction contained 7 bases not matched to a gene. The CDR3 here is CASSPQTGVNYGYTF. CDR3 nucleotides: TGTGCCAGTAGTCCCCAGACAGGGGTCAACTATGGCTACACCTTC.

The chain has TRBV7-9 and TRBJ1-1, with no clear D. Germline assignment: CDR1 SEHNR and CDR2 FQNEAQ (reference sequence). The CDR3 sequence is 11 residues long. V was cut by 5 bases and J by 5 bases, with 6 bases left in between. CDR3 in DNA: TGTGCCAGCAGCACTCGAACTGAAGCTTTCTTT. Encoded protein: CASSTRTEAFF.

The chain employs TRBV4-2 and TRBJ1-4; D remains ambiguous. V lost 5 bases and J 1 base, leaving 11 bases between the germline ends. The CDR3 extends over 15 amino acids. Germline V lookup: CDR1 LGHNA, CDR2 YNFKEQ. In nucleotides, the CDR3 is TGTGCCAGCAGCGGTAGGGCGGGAACTAATGAAAAACTGTTTTTT. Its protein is CASSGRAGTNEKLFF.

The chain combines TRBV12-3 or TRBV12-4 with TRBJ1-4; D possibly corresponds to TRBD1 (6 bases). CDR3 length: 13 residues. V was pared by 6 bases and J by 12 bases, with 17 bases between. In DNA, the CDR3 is TGTGCCAGCAGGGGGGGCCCGCGGGGGGAACTGTTTTTT. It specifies CASRGGPRGELFF.

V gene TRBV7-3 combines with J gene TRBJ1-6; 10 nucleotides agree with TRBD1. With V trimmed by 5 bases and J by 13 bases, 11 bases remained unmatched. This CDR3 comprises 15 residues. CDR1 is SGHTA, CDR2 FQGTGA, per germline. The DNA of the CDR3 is TGTGCCAGCAGCCTCTCCGGGACAGGGGACGCCCCCCTCCACTTT. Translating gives CASSLSGTGDAPLHF.